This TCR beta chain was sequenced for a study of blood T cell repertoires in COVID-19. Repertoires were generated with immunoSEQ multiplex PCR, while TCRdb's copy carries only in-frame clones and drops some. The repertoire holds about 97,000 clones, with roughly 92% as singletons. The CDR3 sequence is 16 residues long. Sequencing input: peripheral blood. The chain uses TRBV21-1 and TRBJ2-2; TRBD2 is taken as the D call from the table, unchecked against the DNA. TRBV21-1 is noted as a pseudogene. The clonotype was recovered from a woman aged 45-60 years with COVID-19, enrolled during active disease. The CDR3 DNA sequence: TGTGCCAGCAGCAAAGGGAACGGGGGGGACACCGGGGAGCTGTTTTTT. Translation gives CASSKGNGGDTGELFF.